This T cell receptor beta chain was sequenced in a study of cytomegalovirus exposure and HLA in healthy donors. TCRdb's table, derived via immunoSEQ multiplex PCR, lists solely in-frame clones and lacks some. The data show about 49,000 clones, around 94% seen once. Germline trimming cut 2 bases from V and 0 bases from J; bases unmatched to any gene: 3. CDR1 is SEHNR, CDR2 FQNEAQ, per germline (reference sequence). The length of the CDR3 is 17 residues. This sequence was found in a woman aged 18-29 years in good health and CMV-seropositive. This chain uses TRBV7-9 with TRBJ2-1; 11 bases match TRBD2. Sequenced: PBMCs. This CDR3 is CASSLRLAGTSYNEQFF. The CDR3, as DNA: TGTGCCAGCAGCTTACGACTAGCGGGAACCTCCTACAATGAGCAGTTCTTC.